Below, 20 T cell receptor beta chains from the same sample are listed, as sequenced in a study of beta chain features in type 1 diabetes. Whole-study results and caveats: People with Type 1 diabetes carried modestly yet significantly shorter TCRB CDR3s in all four CD4+ subsets.

No antigen has been identified for these receptors. TCRB transcripts that were expressed got sequenced, as all of the isolated RNA had been reverse transcribed. Profiled with immunoSEQ multiplex PCR; TCRdb holds only in-frame clones, not every one. The data contain 250,000 to 300,000 clones, 24% of them singletons. Source material: naive CD4+ T cells from blood. The receptors here all came from a woman aged 25 to 45 with type 1 diabetes.

This clone was detected only a few times. The CDR3 spells CSVRTQGTEQYF. The CDR3 nucleotides read TGCAGCGTTCGCACCCAGGGGACCGAGCAGTACTTC. This chain uses TRBV29-1 with TRBJ2-7; D might be TRBD1 (6 bases). V was pared by 5 bases and J by 6 bases, with 14 bases between. The germline CDR1 and CDR2 sequences are SQVTM and ANQGSEA. The CDR3 loop spans 12 amino acids.

Concerning this clone: Distinct nucleotide sequences in the sample also encode this CDR3. This chain joins TRBV20-1 and TRBJ2-5; no reliable D call. The germline V and J ends were trimmed by 2 bases and 2 bases, with 3 bases remaining between them. Per germline, CDR1 DFQATT and CDR2 SNEGSKA (reference sequence). This CDR3 is 11 amino acids long. CDR3 coding DNA: TGCAGTGCTAGACGGCAAGAGACCCAGTACTTC. It yields the protein CSARRQETQYF.

Concerning this clone itself: One junction end does not reproduce the germline sequence, and a read error may be involved. This rearrangement joins TRBV7-7 to TRBJ2-1; 13 bases line up with TRBD2. The CDR3 runs 16 residues. Germline V gene data show CDR1 as SSHAT and CDR2 as FNYEAQ (reference sequence). The CDR3 coding sequence is TGTGCTAGCAGTCGGACTAGCGGGAGCCTTTCCGATGAGCAGTTCTTC. Translation: CASSRTSGSLSDEQFF. Variable domain in full (rest from reference TRBV7-7 and TRBJ2-1): GAGVSQSPRYKVTKRGQDVTLRCDPISSHATLYWYQQALGQGPEFLTYFNYEAQPDKSGLPSDRFSAERPEGSISTLTIQRTEQRDSAMYRCASSRTSGSLSDEQFFGPGTRLTVL.

The rearrangement uses TRBV29-1 and TRBJ1-2; the D gene is possibly TRBD1 (5 bases). The CDR3 covers 11 residues. Germline CDR1 SQVTM, CDR2 ANQGSEA. V dropped 5 bases and J dropped 8 bases, with 12 bases sitting between them. The CDR3 is CSVHPGEGYTF. The CDR3, as DNA: TGCAGCGTTCACCCGGGGGAAGGCTACACCTTC.

The chain carries TRBV5-1 and TRBJ1-2; D remains unclear. Germline V CDR1 and CDR2: SGHRS, YFSETQ. The CDR3 extends over 12 amino acids. Trimming cost V 5 bases and J 13 bases, with 18 bases left between them. The DNA of the CDR3 is TGCGCCAGCAGTTTCGGCACAGCAGCTACCACCTTC. Its translation is CASSFGTAATTF.

The V and J genes are TRBV10-3 and TRBJ1-2; 8 bases agree with TRBD1. Germline CDR1 and CDR2: ENHRY and SYGVKD. The CDR3 consists of 14 residues. J gave up 7 bases and V 7 bases, and 11 bases lay outside the gene matches. The CDR3 nucleotides read TGTGCCATCACTACGGACAGGGAGGGCATTGGCTACACCTTC. Translating it yields CAITTDREGIGYTF.

The rearrangement joins TRBV18 to TRBJ2-3; D ambiguous. The CDR3 totals 13 residues. V was clipped by 2 bases and J by 1 base, with 4 bases between them. CDR1 and CDR2 from the germline V gene are KGHSH and LQKENI. CDR3 bases: TGTGCCAGCTCACCATATGGCACAGATACGCAGTATTTT. It yields the protein CASSPYGTDTQYF.

This clone was observed a handful of times. The chain links TRBV2 to TRBJ2-3; the D is unclear. Looked up from germline, CDR1 is SNHLY and CDR2 is FYNNEI. This CDR3 contains 15 residues. V was trimmed by 1 base and J by 0 bases, leaving 8 bases between them. Here the CDR3 DNA reads TGTGCCAGCAGTGAAGAGCGATCTAGCACAGATACGCAGTATTTT. It translates to CASSEERSSTDTQYF.

The chain couples TRBV25-1 to TRBJ2-5; maybe TRBD1 (6 bases). CDR3 length: 14 residues. V lost 4 bases and J lost 2, with 11 bases in between. Germline CDR1 MGHDK, CDR2 SYGVNS. CDR3 region: CASSGRGAQETQYF. The DNA for the CDR3 is TGTGCCAGCAGTGGCAGGGGCGCACAAGAGACCCAGTACTTC. The variable domain in full, with the rest retrieved from reference TRBV25-1 and TRBJ2-5, is EADIYQTPRYLVIGTGKKITLECSQTMGHDKMYWYQQDPGMELHLIHYSYGVNSTEKGDLSSESTVSRIRTEHFPLTLESARPSHTSQYLCASSGRGAQETQYFGPGTRLLVL.

This clone has just a few counts. The V call is TRBV30, the J call TRBJ1-1; possible D gene TRBD1, 6 bases. The length of the CDR3 is 14 residues. Trimming took off 2 bases at V and 10 bases at J, with 20 bases between the two ends. Germline CDR1 GTSNPN, CDR2 SVGIG (reference sequence). The CDR3 coding sequence is TGTGCCTGGAGTTTAGTGACAGGCCAGATAGGAGCTTTCTTT. Translation gives CAWSLVTGQIGAFF.

The gene calls are TRBV9 and TRBJ2-2; TRBD2 is a possible D gene (5 bases). Germline V gene data show CDR1 as SGDLS and CDR2 as YYNGEE. The CDR3 is made up of 15 amino acids. V was shortened by 1 base and J by 1 base, with 8 bases between the two germline ends. The CDR3 loop reads CASSVMGENTGELFF. For the CDR3, the DNA is TGTGCCAGCAGCGTAATGGGAGAGAACACCGGGGAGCTGTTTTTT.

This chain links TRBV10-3 with TRBJ1-1; possibly TRBD1 for D (6 bases). Trimming took 2 bases from V and 3 from J, leaving 10 bases between them. CDR3 size: 14 residues. The germline CDR1 and CDR2 sequences are ENHRY and SYGVKD. The DNA of the CDR3 is TGTGCCATCAGTGAGACAGGGTGGGACACTGAAGCTTTCTTT. Amino acids: CAISETGWDTEAFF.

This clone has just a few counts. The V gene is TRBV7-3, the J gene TRBJ1-1; unclear D gene. The CDR3 loop spans 14 amino acids. Trimming removed 7 bases from V and 4 bases from J, with 16 bases in between. Germline CDR1 and CDR2: SGHTA and FQGTGA. The CDR3 loop reads CASTSMGVSTEAFF. CDR3 nucleotide sequence: TGTGCCAGCACCTCAATGGGAGTCAGCACTGAAGCTTTCTTT.

The chain joins TRBV5-6 to TRBJ1-5; D is ambiguous. Germline V lookup: CDR1 SGHDT, CDR2 YYEEEE. V was shortened by 4 bases and J by 5 bases, with 7 bases between the two germline ends. The CDR3 extends over 12 amino acids. CDR3 bases: TGTGCCAGCAGCCTCAGATATCAGCCCCAGCATTTT. It specifies CASSLRYQPQHF. The full variable domain, rest sourced from reference TRBV5-6 and TRBJ1-5, is DAGVTQSPTHLIKTRGQQVTLRCSPKSGHDTVSWYQQALGQGPQFIFQYYEEEERQRGNFPDRFSGHQFPNYSSELNVNALLLGDSALYLCASSLRYQPQHFGDGTRLSIL.

The J gene is TRBJ2-1, the V gene TRBV6-6, with 7 bases identical to TRBD1. In germline, CDR1 is MNHNY, CDR2 SVGAGI (reference sequence). There are 16 residues in the CDR3. Trimming took 2 bases from V and 7 from J; bases not matched to a gene: 11. The CDR3 reads CASSYPRQGKGNEQFF. The DNA of the CDR3 is TGTGCCAGCAGTTACCCCAGACAGGGAAAGGGGAATGAGCAGTTCTTC.

A few counts support this clone. J is TRBJ2-7 and V is TRBV29-1; a weak D match, TRBD2 (5 bases). Germline V gene data show CDR1 as SQVTM and CDR2 as ANQGSEA. The CDR3 spans 12 residues. The V gene lost 4 bases and the J gene lost 0 bases, with 7 bases spanning the gap. The CDR3 sequence: CSVARDSYEQYF. Written as DNA, the CDR3 is TGCAGCGTTGCTCGGGACTCCTACGAGCAGTACTTC.

This chain uses TRBV28 with TRBJ2-7; a weak D match, TRBD1 (5 bases). This CDR3 has 16 residues. Germline-derived CDR1 and CDR2 are MDHEN and SYDVKM. The V end lost 6 bases, the J end lost 0 bases, and 18 bases lay between the germline ends. The CDR3 spells CASSPDRQPSSYEQYF. The DNA of the CDR3 is TGTGCCAGCAGCCCCGATAGACAGCCGTCCTCCTACGAGCAGTACTTC. Combining the CDR3 with reference TRBV28 and TRBJ2-7 gives the whole variable domain DVKVTQSSRYLVKRTGEKVFLECVQDMDHENMFWYRQDPGLGLRLIYFSYDVKMKEKGDIPEGYSVSREKKERFSLILESASTNQTSMYLCASSPDRQPSSYEQYFGPGTRLTVT.

The chain recombines TRBV30 with TRBJ2-7, with D possibly matching TRBD1 (6 bases). Trimming left V 0 bases short and J 4 bases short, with 13 bases between. Per germline, CDR1 GTSNPN and CDR2 SVGIG (reference sequence). CDR3 length equals 14 residues. CDR3 residues: CAWSVQGERYEQYF. In nucleotides, the CDR3 is TGTGCCTGGAGTGTACAGGGAGAGAGATACGAGCAGTACTTC.

This clone was counted between two and nine times. J is TRBJ2-7 and V is TRBV7-9; D may be TRBD2 (5 bases). Trimming cost V 1 base and J 5 bases, with 15 bases left between them. Germline CDR1 reads SEHNR; CDR2 reads FQNEAQ (reference sequence). The CDR3 covers 15 residues. CDR3 bases: TGTGCCAGCAGCTTAGGTGGAGGCGGGCGCCACGAGCAGTACTTC. It translates to CASSLGGGGRHEQYF.

There are a few counts of this clone. This chain uses TRBV4-1 with TRBJ2-7; possible D gene TRBD2, 6 bases. The V end was cut by 2 bases, the J end by 0 bases, with 17 bases between. The CDR3 is made up of 17 amino acids. Germline V lookup: CDR1 MGHRA, CDR2 YSYEKL. DNA of the CDR3: TGCGCCAGCAGCCAAAGTCTAGCGACAGCTCCCTCCTACGAGCAGTACTTC. Protein product: CASSQSLATAPSYEQYF.